The 30 T cell receptor beta chains below come from one sample, sequenced in a study of response to subunit inactivated influenza vaccine. Via MiXCR, TCRdb re-called the RT-PCR reads, giving one row per CDR3 protein. Among 450,000 to 600,000 distinct CDR3 sequences listed, less than 10% were seen once. Material: PBMCs from blood, obtained around 25 months after vaccination. The receptors here all came from a man aged 45 to 70 who received an inactivated influenza vaccine.

This rearrangement joins TRBV4-2 to TRBJ1-4; TRBD1 is a possible D gene (5 bases). Germline values: CDR1 LGHNA, CDR2 YNFKEQ. The CDR3 totals 14 residues. The V end was cut by 2 bases, the J end by 10 bases, with 14 bases between. In DNA form, the CDR3 reads TGTGCCAGCAGCCAAACTTTCCAGGGACGAAAACTGTTTTTT. Protein sequence: CASSQTFQGRKLFF.

CDR3 nucleotides: TGTGCCAGCAGCTTTTCTAGCGGGGGAGCCTACGAGCAGTACTTC. This encodes CASSFSSGGAYEQYF. The chain has TRBV7-2 and TRBJ2-7; the match to TRBD2 covers 10 bases. The J segment lost 2 bases and the V segment lost 3 bases, leaving 4 bases of the junction unmatched. Germline loops: CDR1 SGHTA, CDR2 FQGNSA. The CDR3 totals 15 residues.

This clonotype has a handful of counts. The V call is TRBV6-2 or TRBV6-3, the J call TRBJ1-1; D unresolved. CDR1 and CDR2 from the germline V gene are MNHEY and SVGEGT. This CDR3 spans 14 amino acids. V lost 4 bases to trimming and J lost 1 base, with 10 bases between them. The CDR3 loop is CASSLSWGNTEAFF. The CDR3 DNA is TGTGCCAGCAGTTTATCTTGGGGGAACACTGAAGCTTTCTTT.

This clonotype was seen many times. The CDR3 region has the DNA TGCAGCGTTGACGTAACCGGGACAGACTATGGCTACACCTTC. It translates to CSVDVTGTDYGYTF. The rearrangement uses TRBV29-1 and TRBJ1-2; TRBD1 matches at 7 bases. The CDR3 contains 14 residues. Losses at the gene ends were 3 bases for V and 3 bases for J; bases not matched to a gene: 7. Looked up from germline, CDR1 is SQVTM and CDR2 is ANQGSEA.

There are a few counts of this clonotype. The chain carries TRBV19 and TRBJ2-2; perhaps TRBD1 as D (5 bases). The CDR3 extends over 14 amino acids. Deletions cut 3 bases from V and 4 bases from J, with 9 bases between. Germline V gives CDR1 LNHDA, CDR2 SQIVND (reference sequence). For the CDR3, the DNA is TGTGCCAGTAGTATCTGGACATTCACCGGGGAGCTGTTTTTT. Residues: CASSIWTFTGELFF.

V is TRBV6-5 and J is TRBJ2-1; D call uncertain. Trimming left V 4 bases short and J 0 bases short, with 13 bases between. Germline loops: CDR1 MNHEY, CDR2 SVGAGI. The CDR3 consists of 16 residues. CDR3 coding DNA: TGTGCCAGCAGTTCCTTGCGGCAGAGCTCCTACAATGAGCAGTTCTTC. Its protein product is CASSSLRQSSYNEQFF.

This chain uses TRBV5-1 with TRBJ2-7; D gene uncertain. The CDR3 is 16 amino acids. Germline V lookup: CDR1 SGHRS, CDR2 YFSETQ. V lost 1 base to trimming and J lost 0 bases, with 14 bases between them. The CDR3 loop reads CASSLWKTTSSYEQYF. CDR3 DNA: TGCGCCAGCAGCTTGTGGAAAACGACGAGCTCCTACGAGCAGTACTTC.

This clonotype came up many times. The chain links TRBV18 to TRBJ2-1; the match to TRBD2 covers 10 bases. The CDR3 loop spans 14 amino acids. The V and J ends lost 3 bases and 10 bases, in that order; junction bases with no gene match: 6. Germline CDR1 reads KGHSH; CDR2 reads LQKENI. DNA for the CDR3: TGTGCCAGCTCACCTTCCCTAGCGGGAGAAGAGCAGTTCTTC. This encodes CASSPSLAGEEQFF.

This clonotype has a count of ten or more. CDR3 coding DNA: TGTGCCAGCATCCCCCGGGGCAGGGGATCCGGGGAGCTGTTTTTT. This gives the protein CASIPRGRGSGELFF. The rearrangement joins TRBV27 to TRBJ2-2; possible D gene TRBD1, 6 bases. The V gene's germline CDR1 is MNHEY and CDR2 SMNVEV (reference sequence). Trimming pared 7 bases from V and 6 bases from J, leaving 18 bases between. The CDR3 loop spans 15 amino acids.

The rearrangement joins TRBV9 to TRBJ2-3; D gene ambiguous. The CDR3 loop spans 17 amino acids. Germline loops: CDR1 SGDLS, CDR2 YYNGEE. V was cut by 0 bases and J by 2 bases, with 16 bases left in between. The CDR3 bases are TGTGCCAGCAGCGTAGCGGGCGGCCGGATTTACACAGATACGCAGTATTTT. It codes for CASSVAGGRIYTDTQYF. Filled out from reference TRBV9 and TRBJ2-3, the complete variable domain reads DSGVTQTPKHLITATGQRVTLRCSPRSGDLSVYWYQQSLDQGLQFLIQYYNGEERAKGNILERFSAQQFPDLHSELNLSSLELGDSALYFCASSVAGGRIYTDTQYFGPGTRLTVL.

Only a few counts were recorded for this clonotype. The V gene is TRBV5-1, the J gene TRBJ2-2; no firm D call. Between the trimmed V and J ends, which lost 3 bases and 0 bases, there was a span of 9 bases. The CDR3 has 15 residues. Per germline, CDR1 SGHRS and CDR2 YFSETQ. The CDR3, as DNA: TGCGCCAGCAGCTCACTTTTCACGAACACCGGGGAGCTGTTTTTT. Protein: CASSSLFTNTGELFF.

This clonotype was recorded a few times. The chain employs TRBV10-3 and TRBJ2-1, with a possible D match to TRBD1 (5 bases). This CDR3 comprises 15 residues. With 0 bases removed from V and 6 bases from J, the gap between germline ends came to 12 bases. The germline V gene has CDR1 ENHRY and CDR2 SYGVKD. The CDR3 here is CAISESIRVSNEQFF. CDR3 sequence (DNA): TGTGCCATCAGTGAGTCGATCAGGGTATCCAATGAGCAGTTCTTC.

Ten or more counts support this clonotype. V gene TRBV28 combines with J gene TRBJ2-2; 9 nucleotides agree with TRBD2. CDR1 MDHEN and CDR2 SYDVKM come from the germline V gene. The CDR3 runs 15 residues. V trimming: 8 bases; J trimming: 7 bases; junction bases outside the gene matches: 11. The CDR3 DNA reads TGTGCCAGCGGTCGCAGCGGGAGGAACGGCGGGGAGCTGTTTTTT. Protein product: CASGRSGRNGGELFF.

This clonotype has more than one count but fewer than ten. The rearrangement joins TRBV20-1 to TRBJ1-1; TRBD1 is a possible D gene (5 bases). The CDR3 consists of 14 residues. Per the germline V gene, CDR1 is DFQATT and CDR2 is SNEGSKA (reference sequence). Trimming left V 2 bases short and J 0 bases short, with 10 bases between. Written as DNA, the CDR3 is TGCAGTGCTAGAAGGGGCGACATGAACACTGAAGCTTTCTTT. This encodes CSARRGDMNTEAFF.

The V and J genes are TRBV5-1 and TRBJ2-7, with D tentatively TRBD1 or TRBD2 (5 bases each). The CDR3 spans 17 residues. V was cut by 0 bases and J by 2 bases, with 18 bases left in between. Germline V lookup: CDR1 SGHRS, CDR2 YFSETQ. The CDR3 spells CASSLGFSGTVAYEQYF. In DNA form, the CDR3 reads TGCGCCAGCAGCTTGGGCTTCTCCGGGACGGTAGCCTACGAGCAGTACTTC.

The chain carries TRBV6-1 and TRBJ2-2; 8 bases are a match to TRBD2. This CDR3 is built from 16 residues. V shed 6 bases and J 7 bases; nucleotides not matched to a gene: 13. Germline CDR1 reads MNHNS; CDR2 reads SASEGT. DNA for the CDR3: TGTGCCAGCAGACCCTTTGCGGGGGGCCATGGCGGGGAGCTGTTTTTT. Protein product: CASRPFAGGHGGELFF.

This clonotype was found many times. The V gene is TRBV4-2, the J gene TRBJ2-3, with D possibly matching TRBD1 (6 bases). Deletions cut 4 bases from V and 0 bases from J, with 8 bases between. This CDR3 has 14 amino acids. Per germline, CDR1 LGHNA and CDR2 YNFKEQ. CDR3 protein: CASSPRGSTDTQYF. The CDR3 nucleotides are TGTGCCAGCAGCCCGAGGGGGAGCACAGATACGCAGTATTTT.

Only a few counts were recorded for this clonotype. CDR3 DNA: TGTGCCAGCAGAGGTCCTTACCAAGAGACCCAGTACTTC. Amino acid sequence: CASRGPYQETQYF. The genes are TRBV12-3 or TRBV12-4 and TRBJ2-5; no firm D call. The CDR3 is 13 residues long. With 6 bases removed from V and 0 bases from J, the gap between germline ends came to 8 bases.

The chain couples TRBV7-9 to TRBJ2-1, with a possible D match to TRBD1 (6 bases). CDR1 is SEHNR, CDR2 FQNEAQ, per germline (reference sequence). The CDR3 extends over 14 amino acids. Between the trimmed V and J ends, which lost 0 bases and 6 bases, there was a span of 9 bases. The CDR3 reads CASSLAGAFNEQFF. The CDR3 nucleotides read TGTGCCAGCAGCTTAGCGGGGGCGTTCAATGAGCAGTTCTTC.

The chain recombines TRBV7-6 with TRBJ1-5, with D maybe TRBD1 (6 bases). V was cut by 5 bases and J by 7 bases, with 12 bases left in between. The CDR3 is 13 residues long. The germline gives CDR1 SGHVS, CDR2 FNYEAQ. The CDR3 DNA follows: TGTGCCAGCAGCCAACAGGGCGTGCAGCCCCAGCATTTT. Protein sequence: CASSQQGVQPQHF.

A few counts support this clonotype. V gene TRBV6-1 combines with J gene TRBJ2-3, with D tentatively TRBD1 or TRBD2 (6 bases each). The CDR3 has 15 amino acids. Trimming took off 7 bases at V and 6 bases at J, with 20 bases between the two ends. The germline V gene encodes CDR1 MNHNS and CDR2 SASEGT. The chain's CDR3 is CASKGGLPGADTQYF. The CDR3, as DNA: TGTGCCAGCAAGGGGGGACTCCCCGGCGCCGATACGCAGTATTTT.

This clonotype was detected many times. This chain uses TRBV21-1 with TRBJ2-7; the table calls TRBD2, which could not be checked here. TRBV21-1 is given as a pseudogene. This CDR3 is 16 amino acids long. DNA for the CDR3: TGTGCCAGCAGCAAAGGTGAGGGAGGTAATTGCTACGAGCAGTACTTC. Its protein is CASSKGEGGNCYEQYF.

This clonotype was recorded many times. The chain uses TRBV28 and TRBJ2-2; TRBD1 agrees at 7 bases. V trimming: 5 bases; J trimming: 6 bases; junction bases outside the gene matches: 12. Germline V CDR1 and CDR2: MDHEN, SYDVKM. CDR3 size: 16 residues. The CDR3 region has the DNA TGTGCCAGCAGTGTCCAGGGACAGCTGACACCCGGGGAGCTGTTTTTT. Its protein is CASSVQGQLTPGELFF. Drawing the rest from reference TRBV28 and TRBJ2-2, the complete variable domain is DVKVTQSSRYLVKRTGEKVFLECVQDMDHENMFWYRQDPGLGLRLIYFSYDVKMKEKGDIPEGYSVSREKKERFSLILESASTNQTSMYLCASSVQGQLTPGELFFGEGSRLTVL.

This clonotype has a handful of counts. The rearrangement links TRBV12-3 or TRBV12-4 to TRBJ2-5; D call uncertain. CDR3 length: 15 residues. V was cut by 2 bases and J by 2 bases, with 12 bases left in between. The DNA for the CDR3 is TGTGCCAGCAGTTTAAGTATAGGTTGGCAAGAGACCCAGTACTTC. Residues: CASSLSIGWQETQYF.

The CDR3 spells CASSLAAGGDYGYTF. The DNA of the CDR3 is TGTGCCAGCAGCTTAGCTGCAGGGGGCGACTATGGCTACACCTTC. The chain couples TRBV7-2 to TRBJ1-2, with 8 bases identical to TRBD1. Germline V CDR1 and CDR2: SGHTA, FQGNSA. J lost 3 bases, V lost 0 bases, and 3 bases had no gene match. The CDR3 extends over 15 amino acids.

The chain carries TRBV20-1 and TRBJ1-5; 9 nucleotides align to TRBD1. V lost 0 bases and J lost 4; bases outside the gene matches: 7. The CDR3 covers 16 residues. Germline CDR1 and CDR2: DFQATT and SNEGSKA (reference sequence). The chain's CDR3 is CSAREGGTGYNQPQHF. DNA for the CDR3: TGCAGTGCTAGAGAGGGAGGGACAGGGTATAATCAGCCCCAGCATTTT.

The J gene is TRBJ2-7, the V gene TRBV20-1, with TRBD1 matching over 7 bases. This CDR3 is built from 14 residues. After removal of 7 bases from V and 2 bases from J, the junction contained 11 bases not matched to a gene. CDR1 and CDR2 from the germline V gene are DFQATT and SNEGSKA (reference sequence). Written as DNA, the CDR3 is TGCAGTGTGATCCGAAGGACAGGAACCTACGAGCAGTACTTC. Encoded protein: CSVIRRTGTYEQYF.

The chain joins TRBV14 to TRBJ2-2, with 7 positions matching TRBD1. Per the germline V gene, CDR1 is SGHDN and CDR2 is FVKESK. V lost 4 bases, J lost 8 bases, and 16 bases stayed unmatched. CDR3 length: 17 amino acids. The CDR3: CASSPHRGPRISGELFF. For the CDR3, the DNA is TGTGCCAGCAGCCCACACAGGGGCCCTCGAATCTCGGGGGAGCTGTTTTTT.

The chain carries TRBV7-8 and TRBJ2-1, with 9 bases identical to TRBD2. Germline V gives CDR1 SGHVS, CDR2 FQNEAQ. The trim removed 5 bases at V and 6 bases at J, leaving 11 bases unmatched. The CDR3 loop spans 16 amino acids. CDR3 protein: CASSEAASGNLNEQFF. CDR3 coding DNA: TGTGCCAGCAGCGAGGCGGCTAGCGGGAATCTCAATGAGCAGTTCTTC.

This clonotype showed up just a few times. J is TRBJ2-1 and V is TRBV5-6, with 7 bases matching TRBD2. Germline CDR1 SGHDT, CDR2 YYEEEE. The CDR3 loop spans 16 amino acids. V lost 3 bases and J lost 5; bases outside the gene matches: 11. In DNA, the CDR3 is TGTGCCAGCAGCTACCAGACTAGCTTCCTCGACAATGAGCAGTTCTTC. This translates into CASSYQTSFLDNEQFF.